Listed below are T cell receptor beta chains from one sample, sequenced in a study of T cell changes during pregnancy in multiple sclerosis. Clones were read by immunoSEQ multiplex PCR, and TCRdb kept only the in-frame ones, dropping some. The repertoire holds under 85,000 clones, with roughly 88% as singletons. The material was peripheral blood, obtained after pregnancy. The origin of the receptors is a female donor in good health, enrolled as a control in a pregnancy study. Each CDR3 is given with its conserved first and last residue. Size values are once, few and many counts, or a class for expanded clones, and some rows have none.

once	TRBV29-1	TRBJ2-1	CSMTEYNEQFF
.	TRBV18	TRBJ1-1	CASSPGQGSNTEAFF
.	TRBV5-4	TRBJ1-1	CASSLTGRNTEAFF
once	TRBV18	TRBJ2-7	CASSPRRERSSNEQYF
.	TRBV13	TRBJ2-5	CASSYRGGKGETQYF
.	TRBV7-9	TRBJ2-3	CASSSLGGGLSPDTQYF
.	TRBV28	TRBJ1-4	CASSQIDRVEKLFF
.	TRBV6-4	TRBJ2-1	CASGSGTGNADEQFF
.	TRBV9	TRBJ2-3	CASSVEGGLVSTDTQYF
.	TRBV7-9	TRBJ2-7	CASSLVVGQDYEQYF
.	TRBV2	TRBJ1-5	CASSETGGPGHQPQHF
.	TRBV7-6	TRBJ2-7	CASSLNRVPGQGSSYEQYF
.	TRBV19	TRBJ2-7	CASSIEEVPSYEQYF
.	TRBV4-3	TRBJ1-2	CASSQDRGGYGYTF
.	TRBV9	TRBJ2-1	CASSPWRFANEQFF
once	TRBV2	TRBJ2-3	CASTWGTGADTQYF
.	TRBV27	TRBJ2-2	CASSGLAKTGELFF
.	TRBV14	TRBJ1-1	CASSRRGSDTEAFF
.	TRBV13	TRBJ2-4	CASSLLGGAEAKNIQYF
.	TRBV7-9	TRBJ1-4	CASSTLLATNEKLFF
.	TRBV25-1	TRBJ2-3	CASSELNTDTQYF
.	TRBV11-2	TRBJ2-7	CASTQGAIHEQYF
.	TRBV27	TRBJ2-1	CASSLQTGPQFF
.	TRBV5-1	TRBJ2-1	CASSFSGGASYNEQFF
.	TRBV5-1	TRBJ1-1	CASSRGGKENTEAFF
.	TRBV7-2	TRBJ1-4	CASSFRVNEKLFF
.	TRBV5-1	TRBJ2-7	CASSRGGGEQYF
.	TRBV5-8	TRBJ1-1	CASSYDRGGTEAFF
.	TRBV5-1	TRBJ2-1	CASSSGGNSYNEQFF
.	TRBV5-6	TRBJ2-5	CASSFMSEETQYF
.	TRBV5-1	TRBJ2-7	CASSLGQATYEQYF
.	TRBV6-5	TRBJ2-5	CASSTGVETQYF
.	TRBV10-3	TRBJ2-3	CATIGQGSTDTQYF
once	TRBV10-1	TRBJ1-1	CASSDFGNTEAFF
.	TRBV6-5	TRBJ2-7	CASWGRGRSEQYF
.	TRBV14	TRBJ2-7	CASSQPVAYEQYF
.	TRBV29-1	TRBJ2-7	CSATGQGLYEQYF